Given below is one T cell receptor beta chain in context. What it binds is unknown. This sample is part of a study of blood T cells in healthy people across ages. Combining a sample-barcoded 5' primer with a J-beta primer mix, a second PCR ran for roughly 7 to 12 cycles. The template-switch adaptor was a 5' adaptor with 12 random nucleotides. It tagged each cDNA molecule. TCRdb re-analysed the 5' RACE reads in MiXCR, keeping a single row per CDR3 protein. Of 600,000 or so distinct CDR3 sequences in the sample, approximately 30% were seen once. Study observations and caveats: Since the PBMCs were unsorted, naive and antigen-experienced cells could not be conclusively compared. TCR beta diversity, measured per million T cells, fell in a roughly linear way with age.

Samples each had at least 5 micrograms of total RNA extracted. This receptor was identified in a woman older than 75 in good health. The material sequenced was blood.

The CDR3 sequence: CASSLQSSGNTIYF. CDR3 nucleotide sequence: TGTGCCAGCAGCCTACAGAGCTCTGGAAACACCATATATTTT. The V and J genes are TRBV7-6 and TRBJ1-3; no clear D gene. V shed 5 bases and J shed 0 bases, with 8 bases lying between them. This CDR3 comprises 14 residues. Germline V gene lookup returns CDR1 SGHVS and CDR2 FNYEAQ.